This T cell receptor beta chain was profiled in a study of neurological immune-mediated disorders. The cDNA was generated through 5'RACE incorporating 10-nucleotide random UMIs. Each CDR3 protein is one row after TCRdb ran MiXCR on the 5' RACE reads. The repertoire consists of tens of thousands of distinct CDR3 sequences, with 11% occurring once and the leading ten covering 1.5% to 2%. Ten or more counts support this clonotype. The antigen is undetermined. Study-wide results and limits: The study found no CDR3 amino acid sequences shared by expanded clones across subjects, suggesting private repertoires in all groups.

Trimming at V came to 6 bases and at J to 3 bases, leaving 5 bases not matched to a gene. CDR1 MNHEY and CDR2 SMNVEV come from the germline V gene (reference sequence). The CDR3 consists of 15 residues. The chain recombines TRBV27 with TRBJ2-3; 11 positions match TRBD1. This clonotype was obtained from a man between 60 and 75 years old in good health. Sequencing input: PBMCs. The DNA for the CDR3 is TGTGCCAGCAGACGGACAGGGGGCTTGACAGATACGCAGTATTTT. Encoded protein: CASRRTGGLTDTQYF.